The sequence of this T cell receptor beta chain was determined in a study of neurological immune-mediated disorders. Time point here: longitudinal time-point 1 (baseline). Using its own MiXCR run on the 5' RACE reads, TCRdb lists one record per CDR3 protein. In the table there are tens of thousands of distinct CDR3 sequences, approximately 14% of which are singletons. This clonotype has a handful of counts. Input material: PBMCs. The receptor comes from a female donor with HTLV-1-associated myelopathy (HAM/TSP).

CDR3 sequence (DNA): TGTGCCAGCTCACCCCCACAGGGGGCTTTCTACGAGCAGTACTTC. Amino acid sequence: CASSPPQGAFYEQYF. V gene TRBV18 combines with J gene TRBJ2-7; 9 bases match TRBD1. The CDR3 is made up of 15 amino acids. Germline-derived CDR1 and CDR2 are KGHSH and LQKENI. V trimming: 3 bases; J trimming: 3 bases; junction bases outside the gene matches: 6. The variable domain in full, with the rest retrieved from reference TRBV18 and TRBJ2-7, is NAGVMQNPRHLVRRRGQEARLRCSPMKGHSHVYWYRQLPEEGLKFMVYLQKENIIDESGMPKERFSAEFPKEGPSILRIQQVVRGDSAAYFCASSPPQGAFYEQYFGPGTRLTVT.